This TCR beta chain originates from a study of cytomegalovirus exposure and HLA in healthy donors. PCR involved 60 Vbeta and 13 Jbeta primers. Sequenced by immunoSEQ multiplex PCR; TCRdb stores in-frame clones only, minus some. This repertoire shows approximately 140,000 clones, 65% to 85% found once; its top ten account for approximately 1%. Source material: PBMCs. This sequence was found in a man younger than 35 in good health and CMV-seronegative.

The CDR3 sequence is CASGLVLGRRLDEKLFF. Here the CDR3 DNA reads TGTGCTAGTGGTTTGGTATTGGGGAGAAGGTTGGATGAAAAACTGTTTTTT. The rearrangement links TRBV12-5 to TRBJ1-4; D remains ambiguous. Trimming shortened V by 0 bases and J by 6 bases, and 17 bases separated the two germline ends. Germline V lookup: CDR1 LGHNT, CDR2 FRNRAP. The CDR3 runs 17 residues. Filled out from reference TRBV12-5 and TRBJ1-4, the complete variable domain reads DARVTQTPRHKVTEMGQEVTMRCQPILGHNTVFWYRQTMMQGLELLAYFRNRAPLDDSGMPKDRFSAEMPDATLATLKIQPSEPRDSAVYFCASGLVLGRRLDEKLFFGSGTQLSVL.